One and the same sample provided the 22 T cell receptor beta chains below, sequenced in a study of T cells after yellow fever vaccination. MiXCR, run by TCRdb on the 5' RACE reads, gives a single entry per CDR3 protein. In the table there are 500,000 to 650,000 distinct CDR3 sequences, about 12% of which are singletons. The starting material was PBMCs, obtained on the day of the yellow fever booster vaccination. The receptor source for this set is a man aged 25 to 40 who received the YFV17D yellow fever vaccine.

As to this clonotype: Mismatch with germline at one junction end may stem from a read error. The V gene is TRBV7-6, the J gene TRBJ2-7; 8 nucleotides match TRBD1. Germline lookup yields CDR1 SGHVS and CDR2 FNYEAQ. The CDR3 sequence is 11 residues long. In DNA form, the CDR3 reads TGTGCCAGCAGAAATTCAGGGGGCATGAACTTC. Translated, it gives CASRNSGGMNF.

The chain links TRBV29-1 to TRBJ2-5; 10 bases match TRBD2. Germline V gene sequence: CDR1 SQVTM, CDR2 ANQGSEA. Trimming cost V 8 bases and J 5 bases; bases outside gene matches: 8. The CDR3 contains 13 residues. This CDR3 is CSTPGLAIETQYF. The CDR3 DNA is TGCAGCACCCCGGGACTAGCGATCGAGACCCAGTACTTC.

The table lists this clonotype with a few counts. This chain links TRBV29-1 with TRBJ2-5; D is possibly TRBD1 (6 bases). Per germline, CDR1 SQVTM and CDR2 ANQGSEA. The CDR3 runs to 13 residues. Trimming stripped 3 bases from V and 3 bases from J, with 11 bases between. CDR3 sequence: CSVDRKGEETQYF. DNA of the CDR3: TGCAGCGTTGACAGGAAGGGGGAAGAGACCCAGTACTTC.

This clonotype has a handful of counts. J is TRBJ2-3 and V is TRBV3-1, with TRBD2 matching over 8 bases. Unmatched junction bases numbered 4, after V lost 1 base and J lost 1 base. This CDR3 has 16 amino acids. Per the germline V gene, CDR1 is LGHDT and CDR2 is YNNKEL (reference sequence). The CDR3 DNA reads as TGTGCCAGCAGCCAAGTTTCACTAGCGGGCACAGATACGCAGTATTTT. It translates to CASSQVSLAGTDTQYF.

The gene calls are TRBV6-5 and TRBJ2-3; D is unclear. The CDR3 contains 13 residues. Germline CDR1 is MNHEY and CDR2 is SVGAGI. The V and J ends lost 2 bases and 6 bases respectively, with 9 bases between them. The chain's CDR3 is CASSYEFTDTQYF. The CDR3, as DNA: TGTGCCAGCAGTTACGAATTTACCGATACGCAGTATTTT.

This clonotype appeared a few times. The chain joins TRBV20-1 to TRBJ2-3; maybe TRBD1 (5 bases). Per the germline V gene, CDR1 is DFQATT and CDR2 is SNEGSKA (reference sequence). This CDR3 spans 14 amino acids. Trimming pared 2 bases from V and 0 bases from J, leaving 9 bases between. The CDR3 loop reads CSARKDTSTDTQYF. The CDR3 region has the DNA TGCAGTGCTAGAAAGGACACGAGCACAGATACGCAGTATTTT.

This clonotype was counted between two and nine times. DNA for the CDR3: TGTGCCAGCAGACGGGACTCGGGGGGCACTGAAGCTTTCTTT. The encoded protein is CASRRDSGGTEAFF. The rearrangement links TRBV6-1 to TRBJ1-1; possible D gene TRBD1, 5 bases. V was pared by 6 bases and J by 4 bases, with 15 bases between. The CDR3 runs to 14 residues. Germline V lookup: CDR1 MNHNS, CDR2 SASEGT.

This clonotype came up a few times. V usage is TRBV20-1 and J usage is TRBJ2-7; D gene unclear. CDR1 and CDR2 (germline): DFQATT, SNEGSKA (reference sequence). This CDR3 has 13 residues. Trimming took off 4 bases at V and 0 bases at J, with 10 bases between the two ends. The CDR3 sequence is CSATKDASYEQYF. In DNA form, the CDR3 reads TGCAGTGCTACGAAAGACGCCTCCTACGAGCAGTACTTC.

In its sample, this clonotype was seen many times. This sequence joins TRBV28 and TRBJ2-3; 7 bases map to TRBD2. With 10 bases clipped from V and 0 bases from J, the junction kept 10 bases outside the gene matches. Looked up from germline, CDR1 is MDHEN and CDR2 is SYDVKM. There are 15 residues in the CDR3. CDR3 in DNA: TGTGCCACACTCGGGCTAGCGGTGAGCACAGATACGCAGTATTTT. Translation: CATLGLAVSTDTQYF.

As concerns this clonotype: The germline gene is not matched at one end of the junction; a read error may be the cause. The CDR3 nucleotides read TGTGCCATCAGTTTCGGGGACAGGGGGTTTAGCGGGAGTTCCGAGCAGTACTTC. It encodes CAISFGDRGFSGSSEQYF. V and J are TRBV12-3 or TRBV12-4 and TRBJ2-7, with 11 bases that match TRBD1. There are 18 residues in the CDR3.

The V call is TRBV7-8, the J call TRBJ2-7; possibly TRBD2 for D (6 bases). Germline loops: CDR1 SGHVS, CDR2 FQNEAQ. This CDR3 is built from 16 residues. Trimming cost V 6 bases and J 5 bases, with 23 bases left between them. The CDR3 spells CASSFVWGRTPHEQYF. The CDR3 region has the DNA TGTGCCAGCAGTTTTGTTTGGGGGAGGACCCCCCACGAGCAGTACTTC.

The sample holds a few counts of this clonotype. The rearrangement uses TRBV7-3 and TRBJ1-4, with 8 bases identical to TRBD1. The CDR3 covers 16 residues. V lost 8 bases, J lost 2 bases, and 10 bases stayed unmatched. Germline values: CDR1 SGHTA, CDR2 FQGTGA. CDR3 sequence: CASGPQGAPTNEKLFF. The CDR3 bases are TGTGCCAGCGGGCCCCAGGGGGCGCCGACTAATGAAAAACTGTTTTTT.

In its sample, this clonotype was seen a few times. This chain connects TRBV6-1 to TRBJ2-7; 7 nucleotides match TRBD1. Germline V gives CDR1 MNHNS, CDR2 SASEGT. J was trimmed by 6 bases and V by 8 bases; bases with no gene match: 10. The CDR3 is made up of 13 amino acids. The CDR3 coding sequence is TGTGCCAGCGAGAGGGGGCGGCTCCTCGAGCAGTACTTC. Its protein is CASERGRLLEQYF.

The chain employs TRBV9 and TRBJ2-1, with D perhaps matching TRBD1 (6 bases). There are 15 residues in the CDR3. Per the germline V gene, CDR1 is SGDLS and CDR2 is YYNGEE. V gave up 4 bases and J gave up 0 bases, with 11 bases separating them. The CDR3 spells CASSPGHNSYNEQFF. CDR3 sequence (DNA): TGTGCCAGCAGCCCGGGACACAACTCCTACAATGAGCAGTTCTTC.

This clonotype has a handful of counts. The rearrangement links TRBV5-6 to TRBJ2-7; tentatively, D is TRBD2 (5 bases). The V gene lost 5 bases and the J gene lost 1 base, with 13 bases spanning the gap. The germline CDR1 and CDR2 sequences are SGHDT and YYEEEE. This CDR3 is 14 amino acids long. The CDR3 is CASRYSGNSYEQYF. In DNA form, the CDR3 reads TGTGCCAGCAGATACAGCGGTAATTCCTACGAGCAGTACTTC.

This clonotype occurred a few times. The chain employs TRBV6-2 or TRBV6-3 and TRBJ2-1, with D perhaps matching TRBD2 (7 bases). Germline CDR1 reads MNHEY; CDR2 reads SVGEGT. The CDR3 runs 18 residues. Trimming took 2 bases from V and 4 from J, leaving 21 bases between them. The CDR3: CASSYPPDVAGAYNEQFF. In DNA, the CDR3 is TGTGCCAGCAGTTACCCTCCAGACGTTGCGGGGGCGTACAATGAGCAGTTCTTC.

V usage is TRBV5-1 and J usage is TRBJ2-1; perhaps TRBD2 as D (6 bases). The V end lost 1 base, the J end lost 3 bases, and 11 bases lay between the germline ends. Germline loops: CDR1 SGHRS, CDR2 YFSETQ. This CDR3 has 15 residues. The CDR3 sequence: CASSLMGEDYNEQFF. CDR3 sequence (DNA): TGCGCCAGCAGCTTGATGGGGGAGGACTACAATGAGCAGTTCTTC.

This clonotype was detected only a few times. The chain recombines TRBV19 with TRBJ2-7; 9 nucleotides match TRBD1. V shed 3 bases and J 3 bases; nucleotides not matched to a gene: 3. Germline CDR1 and CDR2: LNHDA and SQIVND (reference sequence). CDR3 length: 14 residues. The CDR3 loop reads CASSMGDRVYEQYF. CDR3 sequence (DNA): TGTGCCAGTAGTATGGGGGACAGGGTCTACGAGCAGTACTTC.

In this sample, this clonotype turned up a few times. This chain uses TRBV6-2 or TRBV6-3 with TRBJ2-1; TRBD2 aligns across 10 bases. Losses at the gene ends were 8 bases for V and 2 bases for J; bases not matched to a gene: 6. This CDR3 is 15 amino acids long. The V gene's germline CDR1 is MNHEY and CDR2 SVGEGT. In nucleotides, the CDR3 is TGTGCCAGCGAGAAAGGGACTAGCGCCTACAATGAGCAGTTCTTC. Its translation: CASEKGTSAYNEQFF.

This clonotype was seen a few times. The CDR3 region is CASTRDSHNEQFF. The DNA of the CDR3 is TGTGCCAGTACGCGGGACTCACACAATGAGCAGTTCTTC. The gene calls are TRBV19 and TRBJ2-1; D is possibly TRBD2 (6 bases). Germline CDR1 LNHDA, CDR2 SQIVND (reference sequence). CDR3 length: 13 residues. The V and J ends lost 7 bases and 5 bases respectively, with 12 bases between them.

This clonotype was observed a handful of times. The V call is TRBV28, the J call TRBJ2-5; 9 bases map to TRBD1. The CDR3 has 14 amino acids. V was pared by 8 bases and J by 2 bases, with 6 bases of the junction left unmatched. Germline CDR1 MDHEN, CDR2 SYDVKM. For the CDR3, the DNA is TGTGCCAGCCTTTGGGGACAGGGACAAGAGACCCAGTACTTC. Translated, it gives CASLWGQGQETQYF. Full variable domain (remainder filled in from reference TRBV28 and TRBJ2-5): DVKVTQSSRYLVKRTGEKVFLECVQDMDHENMFWYRQDPGLGLRLIYFSYDVKMKEKGDIPEGYSVSREKKERFSLILESASTNQTSMYLCASLWGQGQETQYFGPGTRLLVL.

This clonotype was observed many times. J is TRBJ1-1 and V is TRBV7-2, with 8 nucleotides matching TRBD1. The CDR3 spans 15 residues. V gave up 3 bases and J gave up 1 base; unmatched junction bases: 4. CDR1 and CDR2 (germline): SGHTA, FQGNSA. The CDR3 reads CASSFPTGANTEAFF. Here the CDR3 DNA reads TGTGCCAGCAGCTTCCCGACAGGGGCGAACACTGAAGCTTTCTTT.